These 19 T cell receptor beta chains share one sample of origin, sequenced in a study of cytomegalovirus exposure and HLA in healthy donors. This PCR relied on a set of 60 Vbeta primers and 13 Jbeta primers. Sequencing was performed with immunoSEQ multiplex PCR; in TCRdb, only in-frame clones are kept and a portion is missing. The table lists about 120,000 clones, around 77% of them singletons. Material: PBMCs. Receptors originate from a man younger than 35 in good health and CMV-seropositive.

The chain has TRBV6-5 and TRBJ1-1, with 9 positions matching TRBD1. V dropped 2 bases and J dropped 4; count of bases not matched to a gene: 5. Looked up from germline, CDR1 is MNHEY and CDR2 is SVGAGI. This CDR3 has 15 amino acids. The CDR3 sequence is CASSYGLTGGTEAFF. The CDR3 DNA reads TGTGCCAGCAGTTACGGTTTGACAGGGGGCACTGAAGCTTTCTTT.

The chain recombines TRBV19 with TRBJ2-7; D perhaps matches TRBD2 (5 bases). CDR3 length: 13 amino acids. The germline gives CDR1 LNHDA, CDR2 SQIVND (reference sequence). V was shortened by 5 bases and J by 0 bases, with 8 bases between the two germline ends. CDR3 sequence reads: CASSSRDSYEQYF. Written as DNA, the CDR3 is TGTGCCAGTAGTTCCCGGGACTCCTACGAGCAGTACTTC. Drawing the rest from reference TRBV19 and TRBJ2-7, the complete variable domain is DGGITQSPKYLFRKEGQNVTLSCEQNLNHDAMYWYRQDPGQGLRLIYYSQIVNDFQKGDIAEGYSVSREKKESFPLTVTSAQKNPTAFYLCASSSRDSYEQYFGPGTRLTVT.

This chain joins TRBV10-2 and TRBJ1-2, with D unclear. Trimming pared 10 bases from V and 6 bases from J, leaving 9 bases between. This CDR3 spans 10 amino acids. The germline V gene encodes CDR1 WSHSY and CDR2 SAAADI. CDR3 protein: CATQVDGYTF. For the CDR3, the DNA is TGCGCCACCCAGGTTGATGGCTACACCTTC.

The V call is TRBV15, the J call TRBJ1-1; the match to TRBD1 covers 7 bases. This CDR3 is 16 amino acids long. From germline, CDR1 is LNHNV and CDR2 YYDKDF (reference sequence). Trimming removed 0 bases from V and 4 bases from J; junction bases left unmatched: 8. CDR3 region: CATSRDLGRGATEAFF. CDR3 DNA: TGTGCCACCAGCAGAGATCTGGGCAGGGGGGCCACTGAAGCTTTCTTT.

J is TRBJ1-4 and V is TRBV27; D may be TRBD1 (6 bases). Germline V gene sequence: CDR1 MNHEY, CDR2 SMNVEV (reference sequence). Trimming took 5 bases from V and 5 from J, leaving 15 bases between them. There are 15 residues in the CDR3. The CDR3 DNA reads TGTGCCAGCAGTAAAACCACAGGGTACAATGAAAAACTGTTTTTT. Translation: CASSKTTGYNEKLFF.

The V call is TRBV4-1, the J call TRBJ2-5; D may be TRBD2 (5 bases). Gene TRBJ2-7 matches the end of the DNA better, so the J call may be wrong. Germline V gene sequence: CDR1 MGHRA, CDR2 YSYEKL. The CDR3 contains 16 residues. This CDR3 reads CASSQEGAGTSYEQYF. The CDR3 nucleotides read TGCGCCAGCAGCCAAGAAGGCGCGGGTACCTCCTACGAGCAGTACTTC.

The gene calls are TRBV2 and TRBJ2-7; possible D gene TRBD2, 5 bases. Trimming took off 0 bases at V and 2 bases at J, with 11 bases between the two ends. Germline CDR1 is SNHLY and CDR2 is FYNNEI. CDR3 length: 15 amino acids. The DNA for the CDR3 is TGTGCCAGCAGTGAAGCCCCCGGAGCGGCCTACGAGCAGTACTTC. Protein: CASSEAPGAAYEQYF.

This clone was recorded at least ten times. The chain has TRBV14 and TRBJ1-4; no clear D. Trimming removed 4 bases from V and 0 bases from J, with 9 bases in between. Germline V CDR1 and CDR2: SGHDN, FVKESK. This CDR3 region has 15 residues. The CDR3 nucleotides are TGTGCCAGCAGCCCCCAACACCCAACTAATGAAAAACTGTTTTTT. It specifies CASSPQHPTNEKLFF.

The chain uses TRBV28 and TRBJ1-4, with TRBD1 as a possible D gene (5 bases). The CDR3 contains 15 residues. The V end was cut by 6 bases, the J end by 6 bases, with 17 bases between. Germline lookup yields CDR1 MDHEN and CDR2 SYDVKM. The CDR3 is CASSPPGQRHEKLFF. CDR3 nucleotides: TGTGCCAGCAGCCCCCCCGGACAACGACATGAAAAACTGTTTTTT.

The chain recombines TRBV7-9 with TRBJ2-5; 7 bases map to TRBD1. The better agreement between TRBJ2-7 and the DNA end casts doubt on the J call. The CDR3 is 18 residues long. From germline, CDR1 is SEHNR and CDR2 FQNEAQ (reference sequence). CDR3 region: CASSPEGTVPLVWYEQYF. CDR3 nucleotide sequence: TGTGCCAGCAGCCCCGAAGGGACAGTTCCGCTCGTCTGGTACGAGCAGTACTTC.

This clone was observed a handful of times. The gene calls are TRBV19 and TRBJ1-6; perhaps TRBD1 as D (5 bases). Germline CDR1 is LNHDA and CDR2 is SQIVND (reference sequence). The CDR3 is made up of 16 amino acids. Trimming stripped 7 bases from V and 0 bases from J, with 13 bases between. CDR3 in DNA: TGTGCCAGTAAGGGCCCGGGGGGCTCCTATAATTCACCCCTCCACTTT. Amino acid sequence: CASKGPGGSYNSPLHF.

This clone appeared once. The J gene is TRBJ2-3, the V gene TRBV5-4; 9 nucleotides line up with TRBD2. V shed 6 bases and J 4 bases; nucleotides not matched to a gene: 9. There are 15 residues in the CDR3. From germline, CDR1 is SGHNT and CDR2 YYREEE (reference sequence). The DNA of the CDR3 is TGTGCCAGCACCTTTGCGGGAGGGAGGGCAGATACGCAGTATTTT. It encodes CASTFAGGRADTQYF. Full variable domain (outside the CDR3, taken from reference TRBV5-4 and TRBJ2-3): ETGVTQSPTHLIKTRGQQVTLRCSSQSGHNTVSWYQQALGQGPQFIFQYYREEENGRGNFPPRFSGLQFPNYSSELNVNALELDDSALYLCASTFAGGRADTQYFGPGTRLTVL.

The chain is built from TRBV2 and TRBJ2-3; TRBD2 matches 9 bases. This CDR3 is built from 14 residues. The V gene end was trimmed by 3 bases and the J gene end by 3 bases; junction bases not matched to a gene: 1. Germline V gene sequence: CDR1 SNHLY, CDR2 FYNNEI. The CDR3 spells CASSEREGTDTQYF. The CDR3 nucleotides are TGTGCCAGCAGTGAGCGGGAGGGGACAGATACGCAGTATTTT.

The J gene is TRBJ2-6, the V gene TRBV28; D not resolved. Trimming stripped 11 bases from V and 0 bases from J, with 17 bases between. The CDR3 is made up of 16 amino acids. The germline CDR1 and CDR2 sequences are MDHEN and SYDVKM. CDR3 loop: CAAESERSSGANVLTF. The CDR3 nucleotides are TGTGCCGCCGAGAGCGAAAGATCCTCTGGGGCCAACGTCCTGACTTTC.

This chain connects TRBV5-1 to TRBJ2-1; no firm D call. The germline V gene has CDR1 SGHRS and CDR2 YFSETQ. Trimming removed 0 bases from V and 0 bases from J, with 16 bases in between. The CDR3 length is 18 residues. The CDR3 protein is CASSLGASRSSSYNEQFF. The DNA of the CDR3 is TGCGCCAGCAGCTTGGGGGCGAGCAGATCAAGCTCCTACAATGAGCAGTTCTTC.

CDR3 sequence reads: CASMPGPNTEAFF. The CDR3 DNA sequence: TGTGCCAGCATGCCTGGGCCGAACACTGAAGCTTTCTTT. V gene TRBV25-1 combines with J gene TRBJ1-1; D not certain. The V gene lost 7 bases and the J gene lost 1 base, with 10 bases spanning the gap. The germline V gene has CDR1 MGHDK and CDR2 SYGVNS. The CDR3 sequence is 13 residues long.

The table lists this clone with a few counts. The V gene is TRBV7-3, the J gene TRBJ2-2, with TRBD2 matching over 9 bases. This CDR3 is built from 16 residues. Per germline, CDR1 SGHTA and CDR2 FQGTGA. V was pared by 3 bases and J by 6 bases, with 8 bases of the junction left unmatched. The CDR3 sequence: CASSFGSGSFAGELFF. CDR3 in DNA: TGTGCCAGCAGCTTCGGTAGCGGGAGCTTCGCCGGGGAGCTGTTTTTT.

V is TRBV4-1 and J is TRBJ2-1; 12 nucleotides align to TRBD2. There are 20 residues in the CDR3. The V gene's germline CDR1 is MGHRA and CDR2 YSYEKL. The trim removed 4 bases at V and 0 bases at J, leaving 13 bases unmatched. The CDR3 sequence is CASSLSRLAGDSSSYNEQFF. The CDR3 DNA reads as TGCGCCAGCAGCCTTTCCAGACTAGCGGGGGACTCAAGCTCCTACAATGAGCAGTTCTTC.

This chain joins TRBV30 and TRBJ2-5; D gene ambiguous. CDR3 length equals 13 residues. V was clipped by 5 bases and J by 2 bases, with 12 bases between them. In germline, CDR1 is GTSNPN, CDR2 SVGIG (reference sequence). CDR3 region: CAWARREQETQYF. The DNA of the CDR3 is TGTGCCTGGGCTAGAAGAGAACAAGAGACCCAGTACTTC.